This TCR beta chain was captured by sequencing in a study of blood T cell repertoires in COVID-19. The wider study: PBMCs, B-cell-depleted T cells, or T cells were the source of the cDNA or gDNA that made up the material.

The CDR3 spans 16 residues. CDR1 and CDR2 from the germline V gene are KGHDR and SFDVKD. Trimming pared 0 bases from V and 6 bases from J, leaving 15 bases between. This table comes from immunoSEQ multiplex PCR, and its TCRdb copy is limited to in-frame clones, with some not included. This table holds over 120,000 clones, roughly 88% found once. Sequencing was performed on PBMCs or T cells enriched from blood (not recorded which). The TCR originated in a man aged 50 to 60 who had recovered from COVID-19. The chain joins TRBV24-1 to TRBJ2-3; weak D call: TRBD2 (5 bases). CDR3 sequence (DNA): TGTGCCACCAGTGATTTGCGAGGGTTAGGCCCGGATACGCAGTATTTT. Translation: CATSDLRGLGPDTQYF.